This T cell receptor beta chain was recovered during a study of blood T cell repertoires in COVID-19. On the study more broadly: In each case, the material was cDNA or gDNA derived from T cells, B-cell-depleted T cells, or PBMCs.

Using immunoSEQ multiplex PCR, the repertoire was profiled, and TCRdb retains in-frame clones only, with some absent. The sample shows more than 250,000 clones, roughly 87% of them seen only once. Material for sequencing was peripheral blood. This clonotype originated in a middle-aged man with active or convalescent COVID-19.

CDR3: CASSLDPPLSTEAFF. The CDR3 DNA reads TGCGCCAGCAGCTTGGATCCCCCCTTGAGCACTGAAGCTTTCTTT. The rearrangement uses TRBV5-1 and TRBJ1-1; D is ambiguous. This CDR3 has 15 amino acids. Germline V gene lookup returns CDR1 SGHRS and CDR2 YFSETQ. Trimming removed 0 bases at V and 4 bases at J, with 13 bases between.